Each of the 28 T cell receptor beta chains below was sequenced from the same sample in a study of CD8 T cells in Susac syndrome. An input of about 0.45 to 1 ug of RNA was subjected to reverse transcription using random hexamers. One entry per CDR3 protein, called by TCRdb with MiXCR from the immunoSEQ multiplex PCR reads. Seen here are some 90,000 distinct CDR3 sequences, roughly 91% observed once, and the top ten hold 0.32%. The sequenced sample was CD8+ T cells from PBMCs. All receptors derive from a human donor in good health.

This rearrangement joins TRBV2 to TRBJ1-2; D is possibly TRBD1 (6 bases). Germline V lookup: CDR1 SNHLY, CDR2 FYNNEI. V gave up 4 bases and J gave up 3 bases, with 6 bases separating them. CDR3 length: 12 amino acids. This CDR3 reads CASSGQDYGYTF. The CDR3 DNA reads as TGTGCCAGCAGTGGACAGGACTATGGCTACACCTTC.

J is TRBJ1-3 and V is TRBV13, with 7 bases matching TRBD1. The V and J ends lost 5 bases and 0 bases, in that order; junction bases with no gene match: 4. There are 15 residues in the CDR3. CDR1 is PRHDT, CDR2 FYEKMQ, per germline (reference sequence). The CDR3 coding sequence is TGTGCCAGCAGCCGGGGACAGAGCTCTGGAAACACCATATATTTT. It translates to CASSRGQSSGNTIYF.

This rearrangement joins TRBV5-8 to TRBJ1-1, with no clear D. Trimming shortened V by 7 bases and J by 6 bases, and 13 bases separated the two germline ends. The CDR3 loop spans 12 amino acids. Germline CDR1 is SGHTS and CDR2 is YDEGEE. CDR3 amino acids: CASELRFAEAFF. CDR3 DNA: TGTGCCAGCGAACTACGCTTCGCTGAAGCTTTCTTT.

The V and J genes are TRBV7-8 and TRBJ2-1; 10 bases are a match to TRBD2. From germline, CDR1 is SGHVS and CDR2 FQNEAQ. Unmatched junction bases numbered 0, after V lost 0 bases and J lost 4 bases. CDR3 length: 15 residues. CDR3 bases: TGTGCCAGCAGCTTAGCGGGACTAGCGTACAATGAGCAGTTCTTC. Protein product: CASSLAGLAYNEQFF.

The chain combines TRBV12-3 or TRBV12-4 with TRBJ2-3; 9 bases align to TRBD1. The CDR3 is made up of 14 amino acids. V dropped 7 bases and J dropped 2; count of bases not matched to a gene: 4. CDR3 in DNA: TGTGCCAGCAACCGGGACAGGGTCACAGATACGCAGTATTTT. Encoded protein: CASNRDRVTDTQYF.

V and J are TRBV7-3 and TRBJ2-1, with 12 bases that match TRBD2. Trimming removed 2 bases from V and 8 bases from J; junction bases left unmatched: 10. This CDR3 spans 17 amino acids. Germline CDR1 and CDR2: SGHTA and FQGTGA. CDR3 nucleotides: TGTGCCAGCAGCTTATCTAGCGGGGGGGCCTTTTTGCATGAGCAGTTCTTC. Its protein product is CASSLSSGGAFLHEQFF.

The V gene is TRBV13, the J gene TRBJ1-4; no definite D call. The CDR3 is made up of 14 amino acids. Trimming shortened V by 3 bases and J by 4 bases, and 9 bases separated the two germline ends. Looked up from germline, CDR1 is PRHDT and CDR2 is FYEKMQ (reference sequence). In DNA form, the CDR3 reads TGTGCCAGCAGCTTCAGGCAGAGTAATGAAAAACTGTTTTTT. This translates into CASSFRQSNEKLFF. The complete variable domain, with remaining parts taken from reference TRBV13 and TRBJ1-4, reads AAGVIQSPRHLIKEKRETATLKCYPIPRHDTVYWYQQGPGQDPQFLISFYEKMQSDKGSIPDRFSAQQFSDYHSELNMSSLELGDSALYFCASSFRQSNEKLFFGSGTQLSVL.

V usage is TRBV18 and J usage is TRBJ1-1; D call uncertain. Germline V lookup: CDR1 KGHSH, CDR2 LQKENI. This CDR3 is built from 15 residues. Trimming stripped 3 bases from V and 1 base from J, with 12 bases between. The CDR3 protein is CASSPPTLGNTEAFF. The CDR3 DNA is TGTGCCAGCTCACCCCCGACGCTGGGGAACACTGAAGCTTTCTTT.

J is TRBJ1-3 and V is TRBV29-1; tentative D call: TRBD1 (6 bases). CDR1 SQVTM and CDR2 ANQGSEA come from the germline V gene. The CDR3 covers 12 residues. The V end lost 5 bases, the J end lost 4 bases, and 9 bases lay between the germline ends. The CDR3 DNA follows: TGCAGCGTTAAGGGGGTCGGAAACACCATATATTTT. This encodes CSVKGVGNTIYF.

The chain recombines TRBV19 with TRBJ2-1; D unresolved. The CDR3 consists of 12 residues. V dropped 0 bases and J dropped 9 bases, with 6 bases sitting between them. Germline CDR1 LNHDA, CDR2 SQIVND (reference sequence). The CDR3 spells CASSIDPAEQFF. The CDR3 nucleotides are TGTGCCAGTAGTATAGATCCGGCTGAGCAGTTCTTC.

The rearrangement uses TRBV5-1 and TRBJ2-6, with D maybe TRBD2 (6 bases). The length of the CDR3 is 15 residues. The germline V gene encodes CDR1 SGHRS and CDR2 YFSETQ. Trimming removed 0 bases from V and 6 bases from J, with 10 bases in between. In nucleotides, the CDR3 is TGCGCCAGCAGCTTGGCCGGGGGACCGGCCAACGTCCTGACTTTC. This encodes CASSLAGGPANVLTF.

The sample holds one count of this clonotype. The chain is built from TRBV20-1 and TRBJ1-2; a weak D match, TRBD1 (5 bases). The CDR3 totals 13 residues. Per the germline V gene, CDR1 is DFQATT and CDR2 is SNEGSKA (reference sequence). Trimming cost V 3 bases and J 1 base, with 9 bases left between them. DNA of the CDR3: TGCAGTGCTAGGGAGGGGCTTAACTATGGCTACACCTTC. This encodes CSAREGLNYGYTF.

The chain carries TRBV19 and TRBJ2-1, with D possibly being TRBD2 (5 bases). V was cut by 1 base and J by 0 bases, with 7 bases left in between. This CDR3 has 15 residues. Germline CDR1 reads LNHDA; CDR2 reads SQIVND (reference sequence). The chain's CDR3 is CASSIAGSSYNEQFF. The CDR3 nucleotides read TGTGCCAGTAGTATAGCGGGGAGCTCCTACAATGAGCAGTTCTTC.

This chain uses TRBV19 with TRBJ2-7; D might be TRBD2 (5 bases). The V end was cut by 10 bases, the J end by 7 bases, with 23 bases between. Germline V gene data show CDR1 as LNHDA and CDR2 as SQIVND (reference sequence). The CDR3 totals 14 residues. DNA for the CDR3: TGTGCCATCCCCTTTCGGCGGGCCCCTAGAGAGCAGTACTTC. Protein: CAIPFRRAPREQYF.

This sequence joins TRBV2 and TRBJ2-2; either TRBD1 or TRBD2 may fit D (5 bases each). CDR1 and CDR2 (germline): SNHLY, FYNNEI. V lost 7 bases and J 6 bases, leaving 9 bases between the germline ends. The CDR3 loop spans 12 amino acids. CDR3 in amino acids: CASIGTSGELFF. Written as DNA, the CDR3 is TGTGCCAGCATTGGGACGTCCGGGGAGCTGTTTTTT.

V and J are TRBV4-2 and TRBJ2-3, with TRBD2 identical over 11 bases. This CDR3 has 18 amino acids. From germline, CDR1 is LGHNA and CDR2 YNFKEQ. J lost 2 bases, V lost 4 bases, and 11 bases had no gene match. For the CDR3, the DNA is TGTGCCAGCAGCCCCTTCGCTAGCGGGGGGACCAACACAGATACGCAGTATTTT. It is translated as CASSPFASGGTNTDTQYF.

The rearrangement joins TRBV30 to TRBJ1-1, with 9 bases matching TRBD1. The CDR3 covers 15 residues. Germline lookup yields CDR1 GTSNPN and CDR2 SVGIG (reference sequence). V shed 3 bases and J 1 base; nucleotides not matched to a gene: 6. As DNA, the CDR3 is TGTGCCTGGAGCGGGACAGGGAGTAGGAACACTGAAGCTTTCTTT. Protein sequence: CAWSGTGSRNTEAFF.

The V gene is TRBV2, the J gene TRBJ2-7, with 11 bases fitting TRBD2. V gave up 2 bases and J gave up 2 bases; unmatched junction bases: 5. The germline V gene has CDR1 SNHLY and CDR2 FYNNEI. This CDR3 region has 16 residues. The CDR3 sequence is CASSESLAGGTYEQYF. CDR3 sequence (DNA): TGTGCCAGCAGTGAATCATTAGCGGGGGGGACCTACGAGCAGTACTTC. Complete variable domain (other parts from reference TRBV2 and TRBJ2-7): EPEVTQTPSHQVTQMGQEVILRCVPISNHLYFYWYRQILGQKVEFLVSFYNNEISEKSEIFDDQFSVERPDGSNFTLKIRSTKLEDSAMYFCASSESLAGGTYEQYFGPGTRLTVT.

This clonotype was counted between two and nine times. The chain joins TRBV23-1 to TRBJ1-2; 7 bases agree with TRBD1. TRBV23-1 is recorded as an ORF, its role being uncertain. The CDR3 contains 21 residues. The junction had 29 bases not matched to a gene; V was cut back by 6 bases and J by 4 bases. This CDR3 reads CASSHLQYSIRFGDRSYGYTF. CDR3 bases: TGCGCCAGCAGCCACCTCCAATATTCGATTCGATTCGGGGACAGATCCTATGGCTACACCTTC.

J is TRBJ1-5 and V is TRBV29-1; 7 bases line up with TRBD1. There are 15 residues in the CDR3. The germline V gene has CDR1 SQVTM and CDR2 ANQGSEA. V was pared by 6 bases and J by 6 bases, with 14 bases of the junction left unmatched. For the CDR3, the DNA is TGCAGCGTCCCACCTCTAGGGGGCGGAGGTCAGCCCCAGCATTTT. It translates to CSVPPLGGGGQPQHF.

V and J are TRBV6-6 and TRBJ2-7, with a tentative D call TRBD1 (6 bases). This CDR3 has 13 residues. From germline, CDR1 is MNHNY and CDR2 SVGAGI (reference sequence). The V gene lost 7 bases and the J gene lost 5 bases, with 15 bases spanning the gap. The CDR3, as DNA: TGTGCCAGCATCGGGACAATCATAGACGAGCAGTACTTC. Protein product: CASIGTIIDEQYF.

The chain employs TRBV27 and TRBJ1-2; D ambiguous. The CDR3 is 15 amino acids. Trimming removed 0 bases at V and 4 bases at J, with 12 bases between. Germline V CDR1 and CDR2: MNHEY, SMNVEV (reference sequence). This CDR3 reads CASSLSAGRGYGYTF. The DNA of the CDR3 is TGTGCCAGCAGTTTATCCGCAGGCAGAGGCTATGGCTACACCTTC.

The rearrangement uses TRBV29-1 and TRBJ2-1, with 7 nucleotides matching TRBD1. CDR1 SQVTM and CDR2 ANQGSEA come from the germline V gene. This CDR3 has 13 amino acids. With V trimmed by 3 bases and J by 6 bases, 5 bases remained unmatched. For the CDR3, the DNA is TGCAGCGTTGACAGTGACAGGGTCAATGAGCAGTTCTTC. It codes for CSVDSDRVNEQFF.

This chain links TRBV7-3 with TRBJ2-3; 8 bases map to TRBD2. J was trimmed by 2 bases and V by 5 bases; bases with no gene match: 6. Germline CDR1 is SGHTA and CDR2 is FQGTGA. This CDR3 has 15 residues. CDR3 amino acids: CASSPSGLYTDTQYF. CDR3 DNA: TGTGCCAGCAGCCCTAGCGGGCTCTACACAGATACGCAGTATTTT.

This chain links TRBV6-5 with TRBJ2-2; D possibly corresponds to TRBD2 (6 bases). There are 16 residues in the CDR3. V lost 0 bases to trimming and J lost 6 bases, with 14 bases between them. The germline V gene has CDR1 MNHEY and CDR2 SVGAGI. The CDR3 loop is CASSYSRWGESGELFF. In DNA form, the CDR3 reads TGTGCCAGCAGTTACTCCCGGTGGGGGGAGTCCGGGGAGCTGTTTTTT.

The chain has TRBV29-1 and TRBJ2-5; TRBD1 agrees at 10 bases. Per the germline V gene, CDR1 is SQVTM and CDR2 is ANQGSEA. The CDR3 is 16 residues long. Germline trimming cut 4 bases from V and 0 bases from J; bases unmatched to any gene: 8. CDR3 sequence (DNA): TGCAGCGTTGTAGGAGGGGGACAGGGGAACCAAGAGACCCAGTACTTC. Translation gives CSVVGGGQGNQETQYF.

The chain recombines TRBV2 with TRBJ2-1; 10 bases are shared with TRBD2. The V and J ends lost 10 bases and 3 bases, in that order; junction bases with no gene match: 6. The CDR3 runs 14 residues. CDR1 SNHLY and CDR2 FYNNEI come from the germline V gene. The CDR3 loop reads CAIHSGGLYNEQFF. DNA for the CDR3: TGTGCCATCCATAGCGGGGGGCTCTACAATGAGCAGTTCTTC.

In DNA, the CDR3 is TGTGCCAGCAGTTACTCTGGGACCCCGGCAGACACCTTC. Translated: CASSYSGTPADTF. J is TRBJ1-2 and V is TRBV6-5; D possibly corresponds to TRBD1 (5 bases). CDR1 and CDR2 from the germline V gene are MNHEY and SVGAGI. The CDR3 has 13 residues. Between the trimmed V and J ends, which lost 0 bases and 12 bases, there was a span of 14 bases.